This T cell receptor (beta chain) was sequenced for a study of Ad26.COV2.S vaccination and SARS-CoV-2 variants. The CDR3 covers 14 residues. CDR1 is SGDLS, CDR2 YYNGEE, per germline. V gave up 4 bases and J gave up 2 bases, with 12 bases separating them. Indicated treatment: 15 to 20 received Ad26.COV2.S at low or high dose, single or two shots; about 5 received placebo; per-sample allocation not given. Sampling occurred on day 63 after the first vaccine or placebo injection. The method was immunoSEQ multiplex PCR; TCRdb's version includes in-frame clones alone and lacks a portion of them. Of under 600,000 clones in the sample, roughly nine tenths were seen once.

This receptor was identified in a person between 18 and 60 years old who received the Ad26.COV2.S COVID-19 vaccine or a placebo. The sequencing used peripheral blood, collected in a trial of Ad26.COV2.S vaccine versus placebo. The chain couples TRBV9 to TRBJ2-5; TRBD1 might be the D (5 bases). The CDR3 DNA sequence: TGTGCCAGCAGCCCTACGACAGTTCAAGAGACCCAGTACTTC. It yields the protein CASSPTTVQETQYF.